This T cell receptor beta chain was sequenced during a study of blood T cells in healthy people across ages. Whole-study findings and limits: Diversity of TCR beta per million T cells declined in a roughly linear way with age. It was found that TCR beta diversity correlated strongly with the percentage of naive T cells. Possibly, changes in expanded clonotypes were confounded because donor CMV status was unknown.

The second PCR ran about 6 to 12 cycles with a sample-barcoded 5' primer and J-beta primers. Every cDNA was tagged by a template-switch adaptor with 12 random nucleotides. From the 5' RACE reads, TCRdb called clonotypes with MiXCR, one entry per CDR3 protein. The sample holds about 1.6 million distinct CDR3 sequences, almost 35% seen once. The table lists this clonotype with a few counts. Its antigen is unidentified. Germline-derived CDR1 and CDR2 are SGHDT and YYEEEE. Trimming removed 5 bases from V and 3 bases from J; junction bases left unmatched: 4. CDR3 size: 13 residues. Specimen: blood. The chain recombines TRBV5-6 with TRBJ2-7; 8 bases line up with TRBD2. The clonotype comes from a woman aged 30 to 39 in good health. CDR3 residues: CASSGTRSYEQYF. Written as DNA, the CDR3 is TGTGCCAGCAGTGGGACTAGGAGCTACGAGCAGTACTTC. Combining the CDR3 with reference TRBV5-6 and TRBJ2-7 gives the whole variable domain DAGVTQSPTHLIKTRGQQVTLRCSPKSGHDTVSWYQQALGQGPQFIFQYYEEEERQRGNFPDRFSGHQFPNYSSELNVNALLLGDSALYLCASSGTRSYEQYFGPGTRLTVT.